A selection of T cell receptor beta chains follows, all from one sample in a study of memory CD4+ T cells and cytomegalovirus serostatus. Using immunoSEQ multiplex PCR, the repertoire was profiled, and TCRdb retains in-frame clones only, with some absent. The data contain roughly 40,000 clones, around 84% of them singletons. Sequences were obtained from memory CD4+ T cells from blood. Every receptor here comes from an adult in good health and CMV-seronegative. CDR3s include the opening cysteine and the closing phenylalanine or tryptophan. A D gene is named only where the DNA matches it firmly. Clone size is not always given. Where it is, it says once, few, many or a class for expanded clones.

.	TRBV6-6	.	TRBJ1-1	TGTGCCAGCAGCCCCCCGGACAGGAACACTGAAGCTTTCTTT	CASSPPDRNTEAFF
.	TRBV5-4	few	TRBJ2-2	TGTGCCAGCAGCCGTGACACCGGGGAGCTGTTTTTT	CASSRDTGELFF
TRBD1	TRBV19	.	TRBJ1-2	TGTGCCAGTCTACCCCACACAGGGGGCGCGAGAGGCTACACCTTC	CASLPHTGGARGYTF
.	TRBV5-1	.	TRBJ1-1	TGCGCCAGCAGTCGGCAGTGGGGCGGCAGCACTGAAGCTTTCTTT	CASSRQWGGSTEAFF
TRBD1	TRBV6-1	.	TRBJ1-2	TGTGCCAGCAGTGAATCGGGACAGGGAGATGGCTACACCTTC	CASSESGQGDGYTF
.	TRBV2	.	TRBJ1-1	TGTGCCAGCAGGTTGGAACCAGGCCCTATGAACACTGAAGCTTTCTTT	CASRLEPGPMNTEAFF
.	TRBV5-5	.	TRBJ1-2	TGTGCCAGCAGCTCCTCCGGGACAAACCCGAACTATGGCTACACCTTC	CASSSSGTNPNYGYTF
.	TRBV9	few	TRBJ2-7	TGTGCCAGCAGCGTAAGGTGGGAATCCCACGAGCAGTACTTC	CASSVRWESHEQYF
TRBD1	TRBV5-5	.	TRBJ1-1	TGTGCCAGCATCTACTACGGACAGGGCTCCACTGAAGCTTTCTTT	CASIYYGQGSTEAFF
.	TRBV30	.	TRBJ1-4	TGTGCCTGGAGCGTGAGGGATGAAAAACTGTTTTTT	CAWSVRDEKLFF
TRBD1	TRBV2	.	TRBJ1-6	TGTGCCAGCAGCGTGGGACAGTTTAATTCACCCCTCCACTTT	CASSVGQFNSPLHF
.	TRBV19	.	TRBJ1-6	TGTGCCGCATCCCCTTCGACCTCAAATGGGGTCCTCCACTTT	CAASPSTSNGVLHF
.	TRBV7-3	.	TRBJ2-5	TGTGCCAGCAGCAAACAAGGCGGGACTCAAGAGACCCAGTACTTC	CASSKQGGTQETQYF
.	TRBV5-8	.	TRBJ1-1	TGTGCCAGCAGCGGGGCGGGAGGGATGAACACTGAAGCTTTCTTT	CASSGAGGMNTEAFF
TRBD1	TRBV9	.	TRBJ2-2	TGTGCCAGCAGCGAAACTACCTCCGGGACAGGGGTCTTTAGCGGGGAGCTGTTTTTT	CASSETTSGTGVFSGELFF
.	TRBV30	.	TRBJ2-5	TGTGCCTGGGAGGCAGGGAACCAAGAGACCCAGTACTTC	CAWEAGNQETQYF
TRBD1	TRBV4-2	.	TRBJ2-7	TGTGCCAGCAGCCAAGATAGAGGGACAGCCTACGAGCAGTACTTC	CASSQDRGTAYEQYF
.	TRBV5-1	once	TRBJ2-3	TGCGCCAGCAACCAGGGGGACGGGGAGGCAGATACGCAGTATTTT	CASNQGDGEADTQYF
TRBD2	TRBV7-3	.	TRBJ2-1	TGTGCCAGCAGCTTATCAGCGGGGGGTACTTATGAGCAGTTCTTC	CASSLSAGGTYEQFF
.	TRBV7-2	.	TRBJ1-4	TGTGCCAGCAGCCCGCAAAGGGCAACTAATGAAAAACTGTTTTTT	CASSPQRATNEKLFF
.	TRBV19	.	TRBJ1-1	TGTGCCAGTTGGGACATTCGTGGGTCGAACACTGAAGCTTTCTTT	CASWDIRGSNTEAFF
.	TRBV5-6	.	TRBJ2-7	TGTGCCAGCAGCAAGACAGGTTTTGAGCAGTACTTC	CASSKTGFEQYF
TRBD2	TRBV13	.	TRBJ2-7	TGTGCCAGCAGCTTAGGACTAGCGGGGGCTATCTACGAGCAGTACTTC	CASSLGLAGAIYEQYF
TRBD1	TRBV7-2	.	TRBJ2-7	TGTGCCAGCAGCTTCTCTTGGACAGGAGCCTACGAGCAGTACTTC	CASSFSWTGAYEQYF
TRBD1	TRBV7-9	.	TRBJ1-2	TGTGCCAGCAGCTTAGCGGGACAGGAGAACTATGGCTACACCTTC	CASSLAGQENYGYTF
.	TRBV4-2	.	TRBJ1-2	TGTGCCAGCAGCCAAGATCCCCAGGGTAGGAGCTACACCTTC	CASSQDPQGRSYTF
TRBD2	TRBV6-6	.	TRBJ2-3	TGTGCCAGCAGCTCTTACGGGGGGGCCAAAGATACGCAGTATTTT	CASSSYGGAKDTQYF
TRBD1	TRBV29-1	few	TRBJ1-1	TGCAGCGCGGGACAGTTGAACACTGAAGCTTTCTTT	CSAGQLNTEAFF
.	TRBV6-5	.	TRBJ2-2	TGTGCCAGCAGAGCCGGGACCGGCGCCGGGGAGCTGTTTTTT	CASRAGTGAGELFF
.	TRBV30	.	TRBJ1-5	TGTGCTTCACAGGGTCGAGGTCAGCCCCAGCATTTT	CASQGRGQPQHF
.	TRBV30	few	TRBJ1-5	TGTGCCTGGAGTGTGGGACACATTAATAGCAATCAGCCCCAGCATTTT	CAWSVGHINSNQPQHF